The clone carrying this T cell receptor (beta chain) showed up just once. The target antigen is unknown. Some clones are missing from TCRdb's copy, which holds only in-frame ones; the method was immunoSEQ multiplex PCR. The table shows approximately 23,000 clones, with under 55% occurring only once. This entry is derived from a study of neoadjuvant anti-PD-1 for oral cavity cancer. V was cut by 3 bases and J by 4 bases, with 12 bases left in between. Germline loops: CDR1 SEHNR, CDR2 FQNEAQ (reference sequence). The CDR3 sequence is 14 residues long. Overall study findings and caveats: Greater tumor shrinkage accompanied bigger post-treatment sizes of preexisting clones.

The time point here: after neoadjuvant nivolumab, at surgical resection. This specimen was tumor tissue, taken after nivolumab (anti-PD-1) treatment. The V call is TRBV7-9, the J call TRBJ1-1, with D perhaps matching TRBD1 (6 bases). The receptor comes from a person aged 35-79 years with oral cavity squamous cell carcinoma. DNA of the CDR3: TGTGCCAGCAGCTTGCCACCAGGGGTCACTGAAGCTTTCTTT. Amino acids: CASSLPPGVTEAFF.